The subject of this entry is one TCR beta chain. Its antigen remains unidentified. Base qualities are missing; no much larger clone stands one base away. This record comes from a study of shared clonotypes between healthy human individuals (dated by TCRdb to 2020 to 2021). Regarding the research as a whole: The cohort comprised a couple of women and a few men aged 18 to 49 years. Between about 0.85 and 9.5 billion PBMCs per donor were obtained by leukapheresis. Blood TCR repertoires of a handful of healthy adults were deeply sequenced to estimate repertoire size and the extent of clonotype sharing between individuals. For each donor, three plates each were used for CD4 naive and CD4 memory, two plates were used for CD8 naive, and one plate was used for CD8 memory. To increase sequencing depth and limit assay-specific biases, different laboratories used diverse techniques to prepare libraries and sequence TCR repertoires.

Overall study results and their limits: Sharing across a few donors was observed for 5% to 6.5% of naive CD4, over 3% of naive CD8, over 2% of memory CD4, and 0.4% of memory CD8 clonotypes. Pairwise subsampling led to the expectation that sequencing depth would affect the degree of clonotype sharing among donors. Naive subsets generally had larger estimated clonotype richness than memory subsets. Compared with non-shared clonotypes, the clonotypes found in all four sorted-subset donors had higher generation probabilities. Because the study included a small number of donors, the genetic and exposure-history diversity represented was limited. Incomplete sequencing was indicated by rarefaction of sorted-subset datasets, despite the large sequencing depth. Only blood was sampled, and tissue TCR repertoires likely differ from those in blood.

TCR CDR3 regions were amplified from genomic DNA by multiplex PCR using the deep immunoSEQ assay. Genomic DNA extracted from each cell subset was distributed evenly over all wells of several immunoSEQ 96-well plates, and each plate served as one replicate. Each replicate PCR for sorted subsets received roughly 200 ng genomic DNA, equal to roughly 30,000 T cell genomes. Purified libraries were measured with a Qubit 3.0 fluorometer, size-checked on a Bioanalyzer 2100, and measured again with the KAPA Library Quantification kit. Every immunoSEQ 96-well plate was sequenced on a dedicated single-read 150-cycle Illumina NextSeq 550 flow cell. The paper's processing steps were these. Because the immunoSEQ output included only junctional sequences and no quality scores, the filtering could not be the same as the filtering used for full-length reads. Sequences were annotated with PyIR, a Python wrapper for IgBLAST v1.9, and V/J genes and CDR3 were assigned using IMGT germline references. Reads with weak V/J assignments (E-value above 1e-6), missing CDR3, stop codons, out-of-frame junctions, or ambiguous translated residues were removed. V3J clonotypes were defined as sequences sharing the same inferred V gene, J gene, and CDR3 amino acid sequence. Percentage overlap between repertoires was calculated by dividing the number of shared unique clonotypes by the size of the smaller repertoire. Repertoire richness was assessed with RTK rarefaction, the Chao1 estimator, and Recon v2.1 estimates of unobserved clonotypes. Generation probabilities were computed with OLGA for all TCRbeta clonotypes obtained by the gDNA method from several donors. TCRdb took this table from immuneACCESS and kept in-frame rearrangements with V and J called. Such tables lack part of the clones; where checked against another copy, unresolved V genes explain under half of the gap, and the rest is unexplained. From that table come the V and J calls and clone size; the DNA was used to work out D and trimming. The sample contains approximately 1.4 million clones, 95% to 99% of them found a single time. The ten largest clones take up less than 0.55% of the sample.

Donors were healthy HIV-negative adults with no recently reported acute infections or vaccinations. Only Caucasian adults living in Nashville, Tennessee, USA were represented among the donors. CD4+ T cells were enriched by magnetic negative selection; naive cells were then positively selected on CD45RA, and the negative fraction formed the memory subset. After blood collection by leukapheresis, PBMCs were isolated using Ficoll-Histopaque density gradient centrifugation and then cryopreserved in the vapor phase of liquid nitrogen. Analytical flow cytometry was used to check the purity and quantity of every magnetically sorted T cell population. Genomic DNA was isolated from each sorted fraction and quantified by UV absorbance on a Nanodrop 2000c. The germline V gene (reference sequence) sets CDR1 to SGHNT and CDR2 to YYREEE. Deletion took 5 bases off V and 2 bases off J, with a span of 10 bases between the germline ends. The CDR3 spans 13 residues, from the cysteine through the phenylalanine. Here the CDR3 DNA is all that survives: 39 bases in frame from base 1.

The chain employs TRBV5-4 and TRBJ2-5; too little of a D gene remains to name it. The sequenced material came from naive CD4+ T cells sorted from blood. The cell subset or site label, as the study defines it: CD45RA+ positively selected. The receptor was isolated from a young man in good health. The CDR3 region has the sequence CASSRKEQETQYF. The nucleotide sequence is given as TGTGCCAGCAGTAGGAAGGAGCAAGAGACCCAGTACTTC.